This TCR beta chain was captured by sequencing in a study of blood T cell repertoires in COVID-19. The table came from immunoSEQ multiplex PCR; TCRdb's copy has only in-frame clones and leaves some out. The data contain around 260,000 clones, 70% to 90% of them singletons. Germline V gene sequence: CDR1 SGHRS, CDR2 YFSETQ. This CDR3 spans 16 amino acids. V was cut by 1 base and J by 5 bases, with 18 bases left in between. This TCR derives from a man between 18 and 35 years old with active or convalescent COVID-19. This chain joins TRBV5-1 and TRBJ1-1; unclear D gene. The sequenced material came from peripheral blood. Written as DNA, the CDR3 is TGCGCCAGCAGCTTGTTTGTGGGTGCGACACAAACTGAAGCTTTCTTT. Amino acids: CASSLFVGATQTEAFF.